This TCR beta chain was profiled in a study of patients and donors after allogeneic stem cell transplantation. With 1 base removed from V and 5 bases from J, the gap between germline ends came to 9 bases. This CDR3 comprises 14 residues. Germline-derived CDR1 and CDR2 are SGHTA and FQGNSA. TCRdb reprocessed the RT-PCR reads via MiXCR and lists one record per CDR3 protein. This table has about a million distinct CDR3 sequences, 15% to 20% appearing once. This clonotype was obtained from a human donor who was either an allogeneic HSCT recipient or a stem cell or donor lymphocyte infusion donor (not recorded which). It is not recorded whose cells these are; they may come from a transplant donor. The sample consisted of blood, either unsorted or a sorted T cell fraction (not recorded which). The gene calls are TRBV7-2 and TRBJ2-1, with D hard to call. Here the CDR3 reads CASSLEWVDNEQFF. The CDR3, as DNA: TGTGCCAGCAGCTTAGAGTGGGTCGACAATGAGCAGTTCTTC.